This TCR beta chain is drawn from a study of CD8+ T cells in alopecia areata. TCR sequencing used cDNA made by reverse transcription of extracted RNA. Sequenced by immunoSEQ multiplex PCR; TCRdb stores in-frame clones only, minus some. In the table there are 200,000 to 250,000 clones, more than 45% of which are singletons. Treatment indicated: oral pan-JAK inhibitor, 5-10 mg twice daily. Material: CD4+ T cells sorted from blood, obtained at week 4, from a patient treated with tofacitinib. The sequence came from a human donor with alopecia areata.

CDR3 protein: CASSRQGNAYEQYF. The DNA for the CDR3 is TGTGCCAGCAGTAGACAGGGTAATGCCTACGAGCAGTACTTC. The gene calls are TRBV2 and TRBJ2-7; 7 bases agree with TRBD1. The CDR3 totals 14 residues. Germline CDR1 SNHLY, CDR2 FYNNEI. V was pared by 5 bases and J by 2 bases, with 6 bases of the junction left unmatched.